The 27 T cell receptor beta chains in this list originate from one sample, sequenced in a study of shared clonotypes between healthy human individuals. Profiled with immunoSEQ multiplex PCR; TCRdb holds only in-frame clones, not every one. The table lists some 500,000 clones, roughly 95% of them singletons, with 0.05% to 0.07% in the top ten. The sample taken for sequencing was naive CD4+ T cells sorted from blood. The sample's subset: CD45RA+ positively selected. These receptors were taken from a woman aged 25-40 years in good health.

V and J are TRBV5-1 and TRBJ2-6, with D perhaps matching TRBD1 (5 bases). V was pared by 4 bases and J by 2 bases, with 22 bases between. The CDR3 covers 19 residues. Germline loops: CDR1 SGHRS, CDR2 YFSETQ. As DNA, the CDR3 is TGCGCCAGCAGCGACCCTGGCAGGGATATCATAGCTGGGGCCAACGTCCTGACTTTC. It codes for CASSDPGRDIIAGANVLTF.

The chain has TRBV28 and TRBJ2-6, with 9 bases aligning to TRBD1. V shed 4 bases and J 2 bases; nucleotides not matched to a gene: 3. Per the germline V gene, CDR1 is MDHEN and CDR2 is SYDVKM. CDR3 length: 16 residues. The CDR3 coding sequence is TGTGCCAGCAGTTCGGGGGACAGGGCTGGGGCCAACGTCCTGACTTTC. It specifies CASSSGDRAGANVLTF.

The rearrangement links TRBV2 to TRBJ2-3; 8 bases agree with TRBD2. J gave up 5 bases and V 6 bases, and 1 base lay outside the gene matches. Germline loops: CDR1 SNHLY, CDR2 FYNNEI. The CDR3 runs 12 residues. CDR3 nucleotides: TGTGCCAGCAGACGGGAGGGAGATACGCAGTATTTT. Translation gives CASRREGDTQYF.

This rearrangement joins TRBV5-1 to TRBJ2-5; 12 nucleotides match TRBD2. The CDR3 contains 15 residues. The trim removed 0 bases at V and 5 bases at J, leaving 2 bases unmatched. The germline gives CDR1 SGHRS, CDR2 YFSETQ. This CDR3 is CASSLGLAGVETQYF. In DNA form, the CDR3 reads TGCGCCAGCAGCTTGGGACTAGCGGGAGTCGAGACCCAGTACTTC. The whole variable domain, remainder taken from reference TRBV5-1 and TRBJ2-5, is KAGVTQTPRYLIKTRGQQVTLSCSPISGHRSVSWYQQTPGQGLQFLFEYFSETQRNKGNFPGRFSGRQFSNSRSEMNVSTLELGDSALYLCASSLGLAGVETQYFGPGTRLLVL.

The chain carries TRBV28 and TRBJ2-7, with D unclear. CDR1 MDHEN and CDR2 SYDVKM come from the germline V gene. The CDR3 length is 16 residues. Trimming cost V 4 bases and J 0 bases, with 16 bases left between them. CDR3 DNA sequence: TGTGCCAGCAGTTCTCCCCCTGGTGGTAGCTCCTACGAGCAGTACTTC. Translating it yields CASSSPPGGSSYEQYF. The whole variable domain, remainder taken from reference TRBV28 and TRBJ2-7, is DVKVTQSSRYLVKRTGEKVFLECVQDMDHENMFWYRQDPGLGLRLIYFSYDVKMKEKGDIPEGYSVSREKKERFSLILESASTNQTSMYLCASSSPPGGSSYEQYFGPGTRLTVT.

The chain recombines TRBV27 with TRBJ1-5; D gene uncertain. The CDR3 is 16 amino acids. Trimming left V 6 bases short and J 0 bases short, with 15 bases between. Per germline, CDR1 MNHEY and CDR2 SMNVEV (reference sequence). The CDR3 DNA reads as TGTGCCAGCAGCCCGTTGGCCGCTTATAGCAATCAGCCCCAGCATTTT. Residues: CASSPLAAYSNQPQHF.

The genes are TRBV20-1 and TRBJ2-5; weak D call: TRBD1 (5 bases). The CDR3 runs 11 residues. The germline gives CDR1 DFQATT, CDR2 SNEGSKA (reference sequence). V lost 5 bases and J 3 bases, leaving 7 bases between the germline ends. CDR3 sequence reads: CSARQKETQYF. The CDR3 coding sequence is TGCAGTGCTCGACAGAAAGAGACCCAGTACTTC.

This clone was seen a single time. This chain links TRBV18 with TRBJ1-1, with D hard to call. V dropped 11 bases and J dropped 2 bases, with 18 bases sitting between them. This CDR3 is built from 14 residues. The V gene's germline CDR1 is KGHSH and CDR2 LQKENI. This chain's CDR3 is CAGRRLGLNTEAFF. In nucleotides, the CDR3 is TGTGCCGGCCGCCGTCTGGGTCTCAACACTGAAGCTTTCTTT. The entire variable domain, with the rest obtained from reference TRBV18 and TRBJ1-1, is as follows: NAGVMQNPRHLVRRRGQEARLRCSPMKGHSHVYWYRQLPEEGLKFMVYLQKENIIDESGMPKERFSAEFPKEGPSILRIQQVVRGDSAAYFCAGRRLGLNTEAFFGQGTRLTVV.

This clone has just one count. This chain uses TRBV19 with TRBJ2-7; 9 nucleotides agree with TRBD1. V lost 4 bases to trimming and J lost 3 bases; unmatched junction nucleotides: 7. The CDR3 has 15 residues. The germline gives CDR1 LNHDA, CDR2 SQIVND (reference sequence). The CDR3 region has the DNA TGTGCCAGTAGTACGAAGACAGGGGGTATCTACGAGCAGTACTTC. Translating gives CASSTKTGGIYEQYF.

As DNA, the CDR3 is TGTGCCAGCAGTACAGGGGCGGTAGAGCAGTACTTC. Residues: CASSTGAVEQYF. The V call is TRBV27, the J call TRBJ2-7; 7 bases align to TRBD1. Germline V CDR1 and CDR2: MNHEY, SMNVEV (reference sequence). V lost 5 bases, J lost 7 bases, and 5 bases stayed unmatched. This CDR3 comprises 12 residues.

The chain couples TRBV15 to TRBJ2-7; perhaps D is TRBD1 or TRBD2 (5 bases each). The CDR3 consists of 16 residues. V gave up 3 bases and J gave up 2 bases, with 17 bases separating them. CDR1 LNHNV and CDR2 YYDKDF come from the germline V gene (reference sequence). In DNA, the CDR3 is TGTGCCACCAGCAGGGAAAGCGGCCTGGGGGCCTACGAGCAGTACTTC. Amino acid sequence: CATSRESGLGAYEQYF. Variable domain in full (rest from reference TRBV15 and TRBJ2-7): DAMVIQNPRYQVTQFGKPVTLSCSQTLNHNVMYWYQQKSSQAPKLLFHYYDKDFNNEADTPDNFQSRRPNTSFCFLDIRSPGLGDTAMYLCATSRESGLGAYEQYFGPGTRLTVT.

The rearrangement uses TRBV18 and TRBJ2-7, with 8 bases lining up with TRBD1. V lost 1 base to trimming and J lost 2 bases; unmatched junction nucleotides: 4. The length of the CDR3 is 15 residues. Germline CDR1 and CDR2: KGHSH and LQKENI. CDR3 sequence reads: CASSPRTGNTYEQYF. The CDR3 nucleotides are TGTGCCAGCTCACCACGGACAGGGAATACCTACGAGCAGTACTTC.

The chain combines TRBV29-1 with TRBJ1-2; D unclear. This CDR3 has 12 amino acids. CDR1 and CDR2 from the germline V gene are SQVTM and ANQGSEA. The ends were cut back, 3 bases at V and 8 bases at J, with 13 bases in the middle. CDR3: CSVDGWAGGYTF. For the CDR3, the DNA is TGCAGCGTTGATGGGTGGGCGGGAGGCTACACCTTC. Variable domain in full (rest from reference TRBV29-1 and TRBJ1-2): SAVISQKPSRDICQRGTSLTIQCQVDSQVTMMFWYRQQPGQSLTLIATANQGSEATYESGFVIDKFPISRPNLTFSTLTVSNMSPEDSSIYLCSVDGWAGGYTFGSGTRLTVV.

The chain employs TRBV5-1 and TRBJ2-1; no clear D. V was trimmed by 5 bases and J by 6 bases, leaving 9 bases between them. Germline-derived CDR1 and CDR2 are SGHRS and YFSETQ. CDR3 size: 12 residues. In DNA form, the CDR3 reads TGCGCCAGCAGGACGGAAATCAATGAGCAGTTCTTC. Its protein is CASRTEINEQFF.

This clone was found once. This chain joins TRBV27 and TRBJ2-7, with 8 positions matching TRBD1. The V and J ends lost 5 bases and 4 bases, in that order; junction bases with no gene match: 7. The CDR3 is made up of 14 amino acids. Germline V gene data show CDR1 as MNHEY and CDR2 as SMNVEV (reference sequence). Here the CDR3 reads CASSPNRGWYEQYF. CDR3 nucleotide sequence: TGTGCCAGCAGTCCTAACAGGGGGTGGTACGAGCAGTACTTC.

The V gene is TRBV28, the J gene TRBJ1-1, with D hard to call. Germline V lookup: CDR1 MDHEN, CDR2 SYDVKM. V was trimmed by 5 bases and J by 4 bases, leaving 8 bases between them. CDR3 size: 12 residues. CDR3 sequence (DNA): TGTGCCAGCAGTAGGGCCCTCACTGAAGCTTTCTTT. Residues: CASSRALTEAFF.

The rearrangement uses TRBV28 and TRBJ2-5; the D gene could be TRBD1 or TRBD2 (5 bases each). With the DNA end fitting TRBJ2-7 better, the J assignment may be wrong. Germline CDR1 reads MDHEN; CDR2 reads SYDVKM. This CDR3 spans 14 amino acids. CDR3 amino acids: CASSLPGAEFEQYF. CDR3 coding DNA: TGTGCCAGCAGCCTCCCCGGGGCCGAGTTCGAGCAGTACTTC.

This clone was recorded only once. V and J are TRBV9 and TRBJ2-1; TRBD2 matches at 10 bases. The V segment lost 4 bases and the J segment 12 bases; nucleotides outside the gene matches: 16. The germline V gene has CDR1 SGDLS and CDR2 YYNGEE. The CDR3 sequence is 16 residues long. This CDR3 is CASSPLLAGFTQVQFF. CDR3 DNA sequence: TGTGCCAGCAGCCCACTACTAGCGGGATTCACCCAGGTGCAGTTCTTC.

V gene TRBV28 combines with J gene TRBJ2-2; a possible D gene is TRBD1 (6 bases). Germline assignment: CDR1 MDHEN and CDR2 SYDVKM. CDR3 length: 15 amino acids. V shed 5 bases and J shed 1 base, with 11 bases lying between them. The CDR3 nucleotides are TGTGCCAGCAGTATGGACAGATTGAACACCGGGGAGCTGTTTTTT. It specifies CASSMDRLNTGELFF. The full variable domain, its missing parts supplied by reference TRBV28 and TRBJ2-2, is DVKVTQSSRYLVKRTGEKVFLECVQDMDHENMFWYRQDPGLGLRLIYFSYDVKMKEKGDIPEGYSVSREKKERFSLILESASTNQTSMYLCASSMDRLNTGELFFGEGSRLTVL.

The chain carries TRBV5-1 and TRBJ2-7; 7 bases are shared with TRBD1. Trimming took 4 bases from V and 2 from J; bases not matched to a gene: 3. Germline V lookup: CDR1 SGHRS, CDR2 YFSETQ. The CDR3 sequence is 13 residues long. CDR3 coding DNA: TGCGCCAGCAGCCGGGGACAGCCCTACGAGCAGTACTTC. Translating gives CASSRGQPYEQYF. Full variable domain (rest looked up from reference TRBV5-1 and TRBJ2-7): KAGVTQTPRYLIKTRGQQVTLSCSPISGHRSVSWYQQTPGQGLQFLFEYFSETQRNKGNFPGRFSGRQFSNSRSEMNVSTLELGDSALYLCASSRGQPYEQYFGPGTRLTVT.

V is TRBV7-9 and J is TRBJ1-2; possible D gene TRBD1, 5 bases. CDR3 length: 14 amino acids. Germline V gives CDR1 SEHNR, CDR2 FQNEAQ (reference sequence). Trimming pared 4 bases from V and 0 bases from J, leaving 9 bases between. The CDR3 is CASSYSGANYGYTF. The DNA of the CDR3 is TGTGCCAGCAGCTACTCGGGGGCTAACTATGGCTACACCTTC. Variable domain in full (rest from reference TRBV7-9 and TRBJ1-2): DTGVSQNPRHKITKRGQNVTFRCDPISEHNRLYWYRQTLGQGPEFLTYFQNEAQLEKSRLLSDRFSAERPKGSFSTLEIQRTEQGDSAMYLCASSYSGANYGYTFGSGTRLTVV.

This clone is a singleton in its sample. V is TRBV29-1 and J is TRBJ2-3; 8 nucleotides match TRBD1. The ends lost 4 bases at V and 3 bases at J; junction bases unmatched: 3. The CDR3 length is 13 residues. Germline CDR1 SQVTM, CDR2 ANQGSEA. The CDR3, as DNA: TGCAGCGTTGGGGACAGGAATACAGATACGCAGTATTTT. Its protein is CSVGDRNTDTQYF.

J is TRBJ1-1 and V is TRBV6-5, with 9 bases identical to TRBD1. This CDR3 comprises 14 residues. Germline CDR1 reads MNHEY; CDR2 reads SVGAGI. The V gene end was trimmed by 6 bases and the J gene end by 5 bases; junction bases not matched to a gene: 7. The CDR3 DNA follows: TGTGCCAGCAGCTATAGGACAGGGGTAACTGAAGCTTTCTTT. Its protein is CASSYRTGVTEAFF.

This chain uses TRBV7-3 with TRBJ2-2, with 9 bases fitting TRBD2. V was clipped by 6 bases and J by 1 base; unmatched bases: 9. Looked up from germline, CDR1 is SGHTA and CDR2 is FQGTGA. The CDR3 loop spans 17 amino acids. CDR3 sequence: CASSFMTSGRNTGELFF. The CDR3, as DNA: TGTGCCAGCAGTTTCATGACTAGCGGCCGGAACACCGGGGAGCTGTTTTTT.

The V and J genes are TRBV5-6 and TRBJ2-3, with D uncertain. The germline gives CDR1 SGHDT, CDR2 YYEEEE. The length of the CDR3 is 14 residues. Trimming took off 0 bases at V and 4 bases at J, with 9 bases between the two ends. In DNA, the CDR3 is TGTGCCAGCAGCTTGGTCGCGCGTGCAGATACGCAGTATTTT. Its protein is CASSLVARADTQYF.

The chain combines TRBV27 with TRBJ1-1, with TRBD1 identical over 12 bases. Germline trimming cut 5 bases from V and 5 bases from J; bases unmatched to any gene: 15. Germline V lookup: CDR1 MNHEY, CDR2 SMNVEV (reference sequence). This CDR3 has 18 amino acids. For the CDR3, the DNA is TGTGCCAGCAGTCCGCTCACCGGGACAGGGGGCGCAGGGACTGAAGCTTTCTTT. Translated: CASSPLTGTGGAGTEAFF.

The chain is built from TRBV2 and TRBJ2-2; D tentatively reads TRBD1 or TRBD2 (5 bases each). Deletions cut 4 bases from V and 2 bases from J, with 17 bases between. Germline V gives CDR1 SNHLY, CDR2 FYNNEI. This CDR3 is 17 amino acids long. The CDR3 region has the DNA TGTGCCAGCAGTGGCCTCGAGGGGCGTAAAAACACCGGGGAGCTGTTTTTT. It encodes CASSGLEGRKNTGELFF.